The clone carrying this T cell receptor beta chain came up a few times. Its antigen is unidentified. This entry is derived from a study of T cell responses to AZD1222 COVID-19 vaccine. Study outcomes and limitations: Seropositive at baseline were only six AZD1222 recipients.

The repertoire was sequenced with immunoSEQ multiplex PCR; TCRdb's copy has only in-frame clones and lacks some. This table has some 150,000 clones, roughly nine tenths appearing once. V lost 4 bases, J lost 2 bases, and 20 bases lay in between. The germline gives CDR1 SGHDT, CDR2 YYEEEE. The CDR3 consists of 17 residues. The input for sequencing was peripheral blood, taken 28 days after the second AZD1222 dose. The sequence was obtained from an adult who received the AZD1222 COVID-19 vaccine. J is TRBJ2-3 and V is TRBV5-6, with D unresolved. The CDR3 reads CASSRAFYNSITDTQYF. The DNA for the CDR3 is TGTGCCAGCAGCAGGGCTTTTTACAACAGTATCACAGATACGCAGTATTTT.